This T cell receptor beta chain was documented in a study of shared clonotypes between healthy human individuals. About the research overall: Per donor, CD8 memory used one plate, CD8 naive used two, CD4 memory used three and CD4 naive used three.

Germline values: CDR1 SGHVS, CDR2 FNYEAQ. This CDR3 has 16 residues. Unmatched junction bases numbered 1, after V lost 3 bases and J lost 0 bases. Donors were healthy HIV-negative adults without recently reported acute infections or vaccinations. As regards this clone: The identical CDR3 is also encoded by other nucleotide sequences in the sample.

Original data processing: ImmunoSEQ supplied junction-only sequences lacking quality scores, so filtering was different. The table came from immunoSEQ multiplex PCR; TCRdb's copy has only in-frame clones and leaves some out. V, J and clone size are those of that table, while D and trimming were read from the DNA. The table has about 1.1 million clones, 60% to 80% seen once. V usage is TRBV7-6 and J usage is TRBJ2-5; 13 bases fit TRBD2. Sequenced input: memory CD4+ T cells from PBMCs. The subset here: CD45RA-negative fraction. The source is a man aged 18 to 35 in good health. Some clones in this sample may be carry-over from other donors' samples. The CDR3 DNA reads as TGTGCCAGCAGCTTGGGACTAGCGGGGAACCAAGAGACCCAGTACTTC. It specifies CASSLGLAGNQETQYF.